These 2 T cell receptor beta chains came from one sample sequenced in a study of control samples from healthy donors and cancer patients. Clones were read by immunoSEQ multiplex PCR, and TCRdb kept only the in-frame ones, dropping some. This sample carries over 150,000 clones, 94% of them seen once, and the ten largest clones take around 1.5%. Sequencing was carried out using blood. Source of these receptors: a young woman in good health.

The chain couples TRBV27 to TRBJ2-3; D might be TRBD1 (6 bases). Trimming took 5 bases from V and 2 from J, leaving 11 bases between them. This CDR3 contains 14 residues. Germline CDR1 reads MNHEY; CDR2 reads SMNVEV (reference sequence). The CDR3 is CASSNREYTDTQYF. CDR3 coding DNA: TGTGCCAGCAGTAACAGGGAGTACACAGATACGCAGTATTTT.

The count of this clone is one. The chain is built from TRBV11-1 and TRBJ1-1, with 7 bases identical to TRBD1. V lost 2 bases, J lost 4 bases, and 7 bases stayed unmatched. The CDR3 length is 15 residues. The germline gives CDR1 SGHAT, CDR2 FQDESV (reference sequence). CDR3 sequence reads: CASSLRQGWGTEAFF. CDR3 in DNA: TGTGCCAGCAGCTTACGACAGGGTTGGGGCACTGAAGCTTTCTTT. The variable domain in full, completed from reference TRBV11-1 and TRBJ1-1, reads EAEVAQSPRYKITEKSQAVAFWCDPISGHATLYWYRQILGQGPELLVQFQDESVVDDSQLPKDRFSAERLKGVDSTLKIQPAELGDSAMYLCASSLRQGWGTEAFFGQGTRLTVV.